The subject of this entry is one TCR beta chain. Its recognized antigen is unknown. Base qualities were left out, and no much larger clone turns up one base away. TCRbeta CDR3 regions were amplified from genomic DNA using the immunoSEQ Assay, a bias-controlled multiplex PCR. As for how the authors treated the data: The number of nucleated cells in each sample was estimated by amplification of reference gene primers within the assay. To quantify the absolute abundance of each unique TCRbeta CDR3 rearrangement, sequence reads were collapsed and filtered. For each sample, productive Simpson clonality was calculated as the square root of Simpson's diversity index across productive rearrangements. TCRdb re-hosts the immuneACCESS table, in-frame sequences only. Its copies lack some clones; in the studies checked, an unresolved V gene accounts for under half of them, and the cause for the rest is not known. The V and J calls and the clone size are those of that table, but D and trimming were determined from the DNA. The sample has 250,000 to 300,000 clones on record, approximately 82% of them singletons. About 5.7% of the sample lies in the top ten.

Collaborating institutions collected whole blood in K2EDTA tubes following their own protocols. Collaborator samples were shipped for TCRbeta analysis as frozen whole blood, isolated PBMCs, or DNA extracted from either sample type. Here V drops 0 bases and J drops 5 bases, and the junction holds 6 bases not matched to any gene. From the cysteine up to the phenylalanine, the CDR3 has a length of 16 residues. Only the CDR3 DNA is retained, 48 bases long and in frame from the first base. Per the germline V gene, SGHRS is the CDR1 and YFSETQ is the CDR2. The data derive from a study of blood T cell repertoires in COVID-19 (dated by TCRdb to about 2020). Background for the entire study: Samples from collaborators originated in the United States, Italy and Spain and spanned both the acute and convalescent phases of COVID-19. The prospective study material was composed of cDNA or gDNA derived from T cells, B-cell-depleted T cells, or PBMCs. Subjects who had been exposed to COVID-19, were actively infected with it, or had recovered from it provided the deeply sampled blood TCRbeta repertoires that made up the dataset. The repertoires were made available in a free public database intended to serve as a resource for research on the immune response to SARS-CoV-2. Samples were obtained from the ongoing ImmuneRACE study (first 160 participants) and from 1,254 subjects provided by 6 global collaborators. Sample metadata almost always included a de-identified subject ID, COVID-19 status, age in years and sex. HLA class I and class II types, where available, came from metadata supplied by the sample provider rather than from assay-based typing.

The paper's findings and limits, for the study overall: The quantity of clinical and demographic metadata differed by source and by participant and was supplied without curation.

The chain is encoded by TRBV5-1 joined to TRBJ2-5; TRBD1 aligns with 11 central bases. Sequencing used peripheral blood. The receptor's source is a man aged 80 or over with acute or convalescent COVID-19. The DNA sequence follows: TGCGCCAGCAGCTTGGAGGGACAGGGGGTCAGTGAGACCCAGTACTTC. This gives the protein CASSLEGQGVSETQYF.